A single sample is the source of the 30 T cell receptor beta chains below, sequenced in a study of cytomegalovirus exposure and HLA in healthy donors. In the PCR, 60 Vbeta and 13 Jbeta primers were used. Generated by immunoSEQ multiplex PCR, the TCRdb table keeps only in-frame clones and is missing some. Of 170,000 or so clones detected, under 85% appear once; the ten largest clones hold 1.6%. Sequenced: PBMCs. The source is a man aged 50-59 years in good health and CMV-seronegative.

The chain uses TRBV4-3 and TRBJ1-4, with D perhaps matching TRBD1 (5 bases). With 4 bases removed from V and 0 bases from J, the gap between germline ends came to 9 bases. Per germline, CDR1 LGHNA and CDR2 YSLEER. The CDR3 has 15 residues. CDR3 amino acids: CASSRSRATNEKLFF. For the CDR3, the DNA is TGCGCCAGCAGCCGGAGCAGGGCAACTAATGAAAAACTGTTTTTT.

The chain has TRBV11-1 and TRBJ2-1; TRBD2 agrees at 10 bases. Germline CDR1 reads SGHAT; CDR2 reads FQDESV (reference sequence). This CDR3 is 14 amino acids long. Germline trimming cut 5 bases from V and 10 bases from J; bases unmatched to any gene: 8. In DNA, the CDR3 is TGTGCCAGCAGCCCAGGGCTAGCGGGAGTAGAGCAGTTCTTC. This translates into CASSPGLAGVEQFF.

The chain couples TRBV5-1 to TRBJ2-1, with 11 bases identical to TRBD2. Germline values: CDR1 SGHRS, CDR2 YFSETQ. The CDR3 contains 16 residues. The V gene end was trimmed by 0 bases and the J gene end by 6 bases; junction bases not matched to a gene: 5. CDR3 in DNA: TGCGCCAGCAGCTTGGTTCCTAGCGGGAGGCCCAATGAGCAGTTCTTC. Amino acids: CASSLVPSGRPNEQFF.

The chain carries TRBV5-1 and TRBJ2-1, with 7 bases aligning to TRBD2. With 2 bases clipped from V and 5 bases from J, the junction kept 4 bases outside the gene matches. There are 14 residues in the CDR3. The germline V gene encodes CDR1 SGHRS and CDR2 YFSETQ. The CDR3 bases are TGCGCCAGCAGCTTAATGGGACTACACAATGAGCAGTTCTTC. It yields the protein CASSLMGLHNEQFF.

The rearrangement uses TRBV6-5 and TRBJ2-1, with D tentatively TRBD1 (6 bases). Germline-derived CDR1 and CDR2 are MNHEY and SVGAGI. The CDR3 extends over 15 amino acids. Trimming removed 2 bases at V and 6 bases at J, with 14 bases between. CDR3 in DNA: TGTGCCAGCAGTTACGCAAGGGGGACGCCCAATGAGCAGTTCTTC. Amino acids: CASSYARGTPNEQFF.

The chain joins TRBV2 to TRBJ1-2, with 8 bases identical to TRBD1. CDR3 length: 13 residues. In germline, CDR1 is SNHLY, CDR2 FYNNEI. The J segment lost 11 bases and the V segment lost 6 bases, leaving 11 bases of the junction unmatched. CDR3 protein: CASRIGQGLGYTF. The DNA for the CDR3 is TGTGCCAGCAGAATCGGACAGGGCCTTGGTTACACCTTC.

This clone was observed a single time. This chain links TRBV7-9 with TRBJ1-2, with TRBD1 matching 7 bases. Germline loops: CDR1 SEHNR, CDR2 FQNEAQ (reference sequence). The CDR3 consists of 14 residues. V shed 4 bases, J shed 8 bases, and the junction held 10 bases outside the gene matches. CDR3: CASSWTTGLEGYTF. In DNA, the CDR3 is TGTGCCAGCAGCTGGACGACAGGGCTGGAGGGCTACACCTTC. The entire variable domain, with the rest obtained from reference TRBV7-9 and TRBJ1-2, is as follows: DTGVSQNPRHKITKRGQNVTFRCDPISEHNRLYWYRQTLGQGPEFLTYFQNEAQLEKSRLLSDRFSAERPKGSFSTLEIQRTEQGDSAMYLCASSWTTGLEGYTFGSGTRLTVV.

V gene TRBV2 combines with J gene TRBJ2-7; 11 nucleotides align to TRBD2. CDR3 length: 15 residues. After removal of 5 bases from V and 0 bases from J, the junction contained 3 bases not matched to a gene. The germline CDR1 and CDR2 sequences are SNHLY and FYNNEI. The CDR3 bases are TGTGCCAGCAGTCCGGGACTAGCGGACTCCTACGAGCAGTACTTC. As protein: CASSPGLADSYEQYF.

The chain carries TRBV29-1 and TRBJ2-5; 15 bases fit TRBD2. The V gene end was trimmed by 5 bases and the J gene end by 5 bases; junction bases not matched to a gene: 9. The CDR3 is 16 amino acids. CDR1 and CDR2 (germline): SQVTM, ANQGSEA. CDR3 nucleotides: TGCAGCGTTTGGACTAGCGGGAGGGCCGTTGGGGAGACCCAGTACTTC. This gives the protein CSVWTSGRAVGETQYF.

The rearrangement joins TRBV18 to TRBJ1-2; D is undetermined. CDR1 KGHSH and CDR2 LQKENI come from the germline V gene. Trimming took 3 bases from V and 3 from J, leaving 11 bases between them. The CDR3 sequence is 14 residues long. The CDR3 is CASSPSSSDYGYTF. The CDR3 bases are TGTGCCAGCTCACCCTCAAGTAGTGACTATGGCTACACCTTC. Full variable domain (rest looked up from reference TRBV18 and TRBJ1-2): NAGVMQNPRHLVRRRGQEARLRCSPMKGHSHVYWYRQLPEEGLKFMVYLQKENIIDESGMPKERFSAEFPKEGPSILRIQQVVRGDSAAYFCASSPSSSDYGYTFGSGTRLTVV.

The genes are TRBV6-5 and TRBJ1-1; TRBD1 aligns across 8 bases. V lost 5 bases, J lost 1 base, and 6 bases stayed unmatched. Germline CDR1 MNHEY, CDR2 SVGAGI. This CDR3 is built from 15 residues. CDR3 nucleotides: TGTGCCAGCAGTACCCGGACAGGGAGGAACACTGAAGCTTTCTTT. Its translation: CASSTRTGRNTEAFF.

The V and J genes are TRBV9 and TRBJ2-1; 8 bases align to TRBD2. The CDR3 has 14 amino acids. Germline CDR1 and CDR2: SGDLS and YYNGEE. With 4 bases clipped from V and 6 bases from J, the junction kept 6 bases outside the gene matches. In DNA form, the CDR3 reads TGTGCCAGCAGCACAAGGACTAGCCTCAATGAGCAGTTCTTC. Amino acid sequence: CASSTRTSLNEQFF.

The genes are TRBV11-2 and TRBJ2-7; the D gene is possibly TRBD1 (6 bases). Trimming shortened V by 6 bases and J by 2 bases, and 20 bases separated the two germline ends. Germline values: CDR1 SGHAT, CDR2 FQNNGV. The CDR3 spans 16 residues. The CDR3 reads CASRSARQGYAYEQYF. The CDR3, as DNA: TGTGCCAGCAGATCCGCCCGGCAGGGGTACGCCTACGAGCAGTACTTC.

This chain joins TRBV9 and TRBJ2-7; no reliable D call. This CDR3 is built from 15 residues. Deletions cut 2 bases from V and 0 bases from J, with 12 bases between. The germline gives CDR1 SGDLS, CDR2 YYNGEE. The CDR3 protein is CASSVSAGNSYEQYF. The CDR3 coding sequence is TGTGCCAGCAGCGTGTCGGCAGGTAACTCCTACGAGCAGTACTTC.

The chain recombines TRBV7-2 with TRBJ2-7; a possible D gene is TRBD2 (5 bases). Germline V gene lookup returns CDR1 SGHTA and CDR2 FQGNSA. The CDR3 length is 12 residues. The V gene lost 3 bases and the J gene lost 7 bases, with 10 bases spanning the gap. The CDR3 DNA is TGTGCCAGCAGCTTGCCCCCGGGGGAGCAGTACTTC. It is translated as CASSLPPGEQYF.

This clone has just a few counts. This chain joins TRBV29-1 and TRBJ1-1; D call uncertain. The V and J ends lost 7 bases and 0 bases respectively, with 6 bases between them. This CDR3 is 11 amino acids long. From germline, CDR1 is SQVTM and CDR2 ANQGSEA. DNA for the CDR3: TGCAGCGCTACCTTGAACACTGAAGCTTTCTTT. The encoded protein is CSATLNTEAFF.

V and J are TRBV18 and TRBJ2-5; 10 bases fit TRBD2. Germline values: CDR1 KGHSH, CDR2 LQKENI. The J segment lost 1 base and the V segment lost 3 bases, leaving 5 bases of the junction unmatched. This CDR3 is 16 amino acids long. CDR3 sequence: CASSPASGGLQETQYF. CDR3 coding DNA: TGTGCCAGCTCACCCGCTAGCGGGGGTCTCCAAGAGACCCAGTACTTC.

This clone was found a few times. This sequence joins TRBV18 and TRBJ1-1, with D uncertain. CDR1 and CDR2 (germline): KGHSH, LQKENI. Trimming pared 5 bases from V and 0 bases from J, leaving 10 bases between. The CDR3 sequence is 14 residues long. This CDR3 reads CASSGQDLNTEAFF. The CDR3 DNA is TGTGCCAGCTCAGGGCAGGACTTGAACACTGAAGCTTTCTTT.

The chain combines TRBV7-2 with TRBJ1-5, with D possibly being TRBD1 (5 bases). This CDR3 contains 15 residues. Germline values: CDR1 SGHTA, CDR2 FQGNSA. The V end lost 2 bases, the J end lost 0 bases, and 8 bases lay between the germline ends. CDR3 sequence: CASSLSRDSNQPQHF. CDR3 sequence (DNA): TGTGCCAGCAGCTTAAGCAGGGATAGCAATCAGCCCCAGCATTTT.

This rearrangement joins TRBV29-1 to TRBJ2-7; 9 bases agree with TRBD2. The length of the CDR3 is 12 residues. Germline V gene lookup returns CDR1 SQVTM and CDR2 ANQGSEA. The CDR3 DNA reads TGCGCAGCCGGGACTAGCCTCTCCGAGCAGTACTTC. Translated: CAAGTSLSEQYF.

The gene calls are TRBV7-2 and TRBJ2-7; 9 nucleotides line up with TRBD2. This CDR3 contains 15 residues. The V gene end was trimmed by 4 bases and the J gene end by 0 bases; junction bases not matched to a gene: 4. CDR1 is SGHTA, CDR2 FQGNSA, per germline. The CDR3 protein is CASSSIAGVSYEQYF. The CDR3 DNA sequence: TGTGCCAGCAGCTCAATAGCGGGGGTCTCCTACGAGCAGTACTTC.

The chain is built from TRBV5-8 and TRBJ1-5, with 11 bases identical to TRBD1. Losses at the gene ends were 3 bases for V and 2 bases for J; bases not matched to a gene: 7. The CDR3 is made up of 17 amino acids. Germline values: CDR1 SGHTS, CDR2 YDEGEE. In DNA, the CDR3 is TGTGCCAGCAGCTCCGGACAGGGGGCGATAGGCAATCAGCCCCAGCATTTT. Protein sequence: CASSSGQGAIGNQPQHF.

The rearrangement links TRBV19 to TRBJ2-6; D perhaps matches TRBD2 (6 bases). This CDR3 spans 16 amino acids. Germline V gives CDR1 LNHDA, CDR2 SQIVND (reference sequence). V lost 3 bases, J lost 3 bases, and 12 bases lay in between. The CDR3: CASSMGGARGANVLTF. CDR3 DNA sequence: TGTGCCAGTAGTATGGGCGGGGCGCGTGGGGCCAACGTCCTGACTTTC.

The V call is TRBV27, the J call TRBJ2-3; 11 bases are shared with TRBD2. From germline, CDR1 is MNHEY and CDR2 SMNVEV (reference sequence). CDR3 size: 15 residues. V trimming: 3 bases; J trimming: 3 bases; junction bases outside the gene matches: 2. The CDR3 region is CASSFLAGGTDTQYF. The DNA for the CDR3 is TGTGCCAGCAGTTTCCTAGCGGGGGGAACAGATACGCAGTATTTT.

The gene calls are TRBV27 and TRBJ1-2; TRBD1 is a possible D gene (5 bases). The germline gives CDR1 MNHEY, CDR2 SMNVEV (reference sequence). CDR3 length: 14 residues. The V end lost 2 bases, the J end lost 3 bases, and 10 bases lay between the germline ends. In DNA form, the CDR3 reads TGTGCCAGCAGTTTACGAACAGGCTACTATGGCTACACCTTC. Its protein is CASSLRTGYYGYTF.

V is TRBV5-6 and J is TRBJ1-1, with D maybe TRBD1 (5 bases). Germline V lookup: CDR1 SGHDT, CDR2 YYEEEE. The CDR3 consists of 15 residues. V shed 2 bases and J shed 2 bases, with 13 bases lying between them. CDR3 protein: CASSFVDRTNTEAFF. The CDR3 DNA is TGTGCCAGCAGCTTCGTTGACAGAACCAACACTGAAGCTTTCTTT. Full variable domain (missing parts from reference TRBV5-6 and TRBJ1-1): DAGVTQSPTHLIKTRGQQVTLRCSPKSGHDTVSWYQQALGQGPQFIFQYYEEEERQRGNFPDRFSGHQFPNYSSELNVNALLLGDSALYLCASSFVDRTNTEAFFGQGTRLTVV.

This clone occurred a few times. This sequence joins TRBV27 and TRBJ1-5; D is ambiguous. CDR3 length equals 14 residues. Trimming removed 4 bases from V and 0 bases from J, with 7 bases in between. Germline assignment: CDR1 MNHEY and CDR2 SMNVEV (reference sequence). CDR3 sequence: CASSSQNSNQPQHF. In DNA form, the CDR3 reads TGTGCCAGCAGTTCCCAGAATAGCAATCAGCCCCAGCATTTT.

This sequence joins TRBV11-2 and TRBJ2-7; 7 nucleotides line up with TRBD1. Germline lookup yields CDR1 SGHAT and CDR2 FQNNGV. This CDR3 is built from 16 residues. J was trimmed by 0 bases and V by 5 bases; bases with no gene match: 10. The CDR3, as DNA: TGTGCCAGCAGCGGCCGGGACAGCGCTAGCTCCTACGAGCAGTACTTC. Protein sequence: CASSGRDSASSYEQYF.

The chain combines TRBV9 with TRBJ2-6, with D hard to call. The V and J ends lost 4 bases and 0 bases respectively, with 8 bases between them. CDR1 SGDLS and CDR2 YYNGEE come from the germline V gene. This CDR3 spans 15 amino acids. CDR3 bases: TGTGCCAGCAGCATGCGCCGCTCTGGGGCCAACGTCCTGACTTTC. It yields the protein CASSMRRSGANVLTF.

This clone was counted a few times. The gene calls are TRBV2 and TRBJ1-5; 7 bases align to TRBD1. The trim removed 7 bases at V and 4 bases at J, leaving 4 bases unmatched. Germline CDR1 is SNHLY and CDR2 is FYNNEI. The CDR3 consists of 13 residues. The DNA for the CDR3 is TGTGCCAGCACTGCAGGGGGAAATCAGCCCCAGCATTTT. Amino acid sequence: CASTAGGNQPQHF.